This T cell receptor beta chain was recorded in a study of PD-L1 blockade in urothelial cancer. Study-level information: Before enrollment, 0 to 3 chemotherapy regimens had been given to patients.

Germline V gene data show CDR1 as SNHLY and CDR2 as FYNNEI. Deletions cut 5 bases from V and 5 bases from J, with 9 bases between. This CDR3 spans 12 amino acids. Between 1 and 8 samples per patient were obtained, pretreatment and on-treatment. Spiking of synthetic TCR analog templates was performed in each PCR. The repertoire was sequenced with immunoSEQ multiplex PCR; TCRdb's copy has only in-frame clones and lacks some. This sample has about 41,000 clones, with about four fifths found just once. The rearrangement joins TRBV2 to TRBJ1-1, with a weak D call TRBD1 (5 bases). This sequence was found in a man aged 55 to 70 with urothelial cancer. Specimen: PBMCs, collected around atezolizumab (anti-PD-L1) treatment. CDR3 nucleotides: TGTGCCAGCAGTCGCAGGGAAACTGAAGCTTTCTTT. Translated, it gives CASSRRETEAFF.